This T cell receptor beta chain emerged from a study of response to subunit inactivated influenza vaccine (dated by TCRdb to about 2018). Regarding the study in general: Deep quantitative T cell receptor repertoire profiling was used in the study to track responses to a trivalent subunit inactivated influenza vaccine. What the research found in general, with its limitations: According to the authors, only a limited number of new T cells may be recruited by each seasonal influenza vaccination.

The CDR3 runs 16 residues from the cysteine to the phenylalanine. Only the CDR3 DNA stays, 48 bases, in frame from base 1. Trimming at the junction amounts to 7 bases on V and 2 bases on J, and the germline ends lie 21 bases apart. In the germline V gene, CDR1 corresponds to SGHRS and CDR2 to YFSETQ. The library relied on RT-PCR. TCRdb lists the instrument as Illumina HiSeq 2500. TCRdb trimmed the raw reads at Q25, called clones with MiXCR and kept productive beta chains. Each CDR3 protein gets just one entry, which takes the most common genes and DNA from the rows behind it. The sample table lists about 570,000 distinct CDR3 sequences, 12% of them with a count of one. Roughly 10% of the sample is held by the ten biggest clonotypes. This clonotype appeared a few times. The antigen it recognizes is unknown. Base qualities were left out, and no much larger clone turns up one base away.

Sequencing was performed on PBMCs from blood, taken on the day of vaccination. This clonotype was sampled from a man in his fifties who received an inactivated influenza vaccine. Donor details come from another sample of the same person, matched by shared clones. The rearrangement combines TRBV5-1 with TRBJ1-2; 5 matching bases give a weak D call of TRBD1. The CDR3 corresponds to CASARPSWGTNYGYTF. The bases read TGCGCCAGCGCTCGACCCTCATGGGGCACAAACTATGGCTACACCTTC.